The 9 T cell receptor beta chains below all came from one sample that was sequenced in a study of cytomegalovirus exposure and HLA in healthy donors. The study ran its PCR with 60 Vbeta and 13 Jbeta primers. TCRdb keeps only in-frame clones here, not all; method: immunoSEQ multiplex PCR. The sample lists approximately 190,000 clones; approximately 12% were seen once. Input material: PBMCs. The receptors derive from a man aged 50-60 years in good health and CMV-seropositive.

Concerning this clone: Other DNA sequences in this sample translate to the same CDR3. In DNA form, the CDR3 reads TGTGCCAGCAGCTTAGTGCCGGGTGGCGGGGAGCTGTTTTTT. It yields the protein CASSLVPGGGELFF. This chain joins TRBV7-9 and TRBJ2-2; D remains unclear. Trimming removed 1 base from V and 7 bases from J, with 10 bases in between. The CDR3 totals 14 residues. Germline V lookup: CDR1 SEHNR, CDR2 FQNEAQ (reference sequence).

The V and J genes are TRBV4-1 and TRBJ1-2, with 7 bases aligning to TRBD1. Trimming took 3 bases from V and 2 from J; bases not matched to a gene: 12. The CDR3 extends over 17 amino acids. The germline V gene encodes CDR1 MGHRA and CDR2 YSYEKL. The CDR3 DNA sequence: TGCGCCAGCAGCCAGCTCATGGGGGGACAGACCAACTATGGCTACACCTTC. Its translation is CASSQLMGGQTNYGYTF.

The rearrangement links TRBV2 to TRBJ1-3, with 7 nucleotides matching TRBD1. The V gene's germline CDR1 is SNHLY and CDR2 FYNNEI. This CDR3 contains 13 residues. V lost 6 bases, J lost 4 bases, and 3 bases stayed unmatched. As DNA, the CDR3 is TGTGCCAGCAGGACAGGGAACGGAAACACCATATATTTT. It specifies CASRTGNGNTIYF.

This clone was seen only a few times. V is TRBV27 and J is TRBJ1-2; D not resolved. V was cut by 5 bases and J by 3 bases, with 16 bases left in between. CDR3 size: 15 residues. Germline values: CDR1 MNHEY, CDR2 SMNVEV (reference sequence). The CDR3 nucleotides are TGTGCCAGCAGTCCCGACTCAACCCCCTACTATGGCTACACCTTC. This codes for CASSPDSTPYYGYTF.

The V and J genes are TRBV29-1 and TRBJ1-2; the match to TRBD1 covers 8 bases. The CDR3 sequence is 15 residues long. The ends lost 2 bases at V and 9 bases at J; junction bases unmatched: 14. Looked up from germline, CDR1 is SQVTM and CDR2 is ANQGSEA. CDR3 coding DNA: TGCAGCGTTGAAAACCCAGACAGGGGAGTCGTGAGCTACACCTTC. Amino acids: CSVENPDRGVVSYTF.

The chain employs TRBV7-6 and TRBJ2-3; 8 nucleotides line up with TRBD2. CDR1 is SGHVS, CDR2 FNYEAQ, per germline. V lost 5 bases, J lost 6 bases, and 10 bases stayed unmatched. The CDR3 runs to 15 residues. The chain's CDR3 is CASSKQRGTQDTQYF. The CDR3 bases are TGTGCCAGCAGCAAGCAGCGGGGGACCCAGGATACGCAGTATTTT.

The rearrangement uses TRBV4-1 and TRBJ2-5; 7 positions agree with TRBD1. CDR1 is MGHRA and CDR2 is YSYEKL in the germline V gene. The V gene end was trimmed by 1 base and the J gene end by 1 base; junction bases not matched to a gene: 3. This CDR3 has 15 amino acids. CDR3 amino acids: CASSQGRDSQETQYF. In DNA, the CDR3 is TGCGCCAGCAGCCAAGGCCGGGACAGCCAAGAGACCCAGTACTTC.

J is TRBJ2-3 and V is TRBV27; possible D gene TRBD1, 5 bases. V lost 7 bases, J lost 1 base, and 12 bases lay in between. The CDR3 contains 14 residues. Germline CDR1 and CDR2: MNHEY and SMNVEV (reference sequence). The CDR3 is CASKRGVGTDTQYF. CDR3 coding DNA: TGTGCCAGCAAAAGGGGTGTAGGCACAGATACGCAGTATTTT.

The chain carries TRBV5-1 and TRBJ2-1, with D maybe TRBD1 (5 bases). CDR3 length: 14 residues. V dropped 2 bases and J dropped 6 bases, with 12 bases sitting between them. CDR1 and CDR2 (germline): SGHRS, YFSETQ. DNA of the CDR3: TGCGCCAGCAGCTTAGGCCAGGGAAGCAATGAGCAGTTCTTC. It codes for CASSLGQGSNEQFF.